These 27 T cell receptor beta chains were all obtained from the same sample, sequenced in a study of T cells in Graves' hyperthyroidism and ophthalmopathy. RNA transcripts provided the source from which TCR beta CDR3 regions were amplified. Using the HTBI primer set, a first-round RT-PCR was run on the TCR CDR3. TCRdb re-analysed the multiplex PCR reads in MiXCR, keeping a single row per CDR3 protein. The profile shows approximately 610,000 distinct CDR3 sequences, approximately 15% of them singletons. The sequenced sample was blood. Receptors originate from a woman in her forties with Graves' ophthalmopathy.

This clonotype was observed many times. The chain is built from TRBV11-2 and TRBJ2-2; 10 bases align to TRBD1. Germline CDR1 is SGHAT and CDR2 is FQNNGV. CDR3 length equals 16 residues. V shed 2 bases, J shed 7 bases, and the junction held 7 bases outside the gene matches. The CDR3 coding sequence is TGTGCCAGCAGCTTAAAGACAGGGGGCAGTGACGGGGAGCTGTTTTTT. It encodes CASSLKTGGSDGELFF.

This clonotype was recorded many times. The chain uses TRBV6-5 and TRBJ2-7, with D possibly matching TRBD2 (5 bases). The CDR3 contains 14 residues. V gave up 0 bases and J gave up 0 bases, with 6 bases separating them. The V gene's germline CDR1 is MNHEY and CDR2 SVGAGI. CDR3 in amino acids: CASSYSTTSYEQYF. CDR3 nucleotide sequence: TGTGCCAGCAGTTACTCGACTACCTCCTACGAGCAGTACTTC.

The V gene is TRBV11-2, the J gene TRBJ1-3; D is undetermined. The ends were cut back, 5 bases at V and 0 bases at J, with 11 bases in the middle. Germline V gene lookup returns CDR1 SGHAT and CDR2 FQNNGV. This CDR3 is 15 amino acids long. The CDR3 reads CASSPSLYSGNTIYF. CDR3 coding DNA: TGTGCCAGCAGCCCAAGCCTCTACTCTGGAAACACCATATATTTT.

In this sample, this clonotype turned up many times. The chain uses TRBV15 and TRBJ2-2; either TRBD1 or TRBD2 may supply D (6 bases each). Germline V lookup: CDR1 LNHNV, CDR2 YYDKDF (reference sequence). The CDR3 loop spans 16 amino acids. The germline V and J ends were trimmed by 5 bases and 0 bases, with 13 bases remaining between them. The CDR3 sequence is CATSGGPVTNTGELFF. CDR3 DNA: TGTGCCACCAGCGGGGGGCCCGTAACGAACACCGGGGAGCTGTTTTTT.

A few counts support this clonotype. This sequence may be a read error, since a much larger clone differs from it by one base. The CDR3 nucleotides read TGTGCCACCAGCAGAGATTGGGAGACCCAGTACTTC. It is translated as CATSRDWETQYF. V and J are TRBV15 and TRBJ2-5; D is unresolved. The CDR3 length is 12 residues. CDR1 and CDR2 from the germline V gene are LNHNV and YYDKDF (reference sequence). Trimming cost V 0 bases and J 5 bases, with 4 bases left between them.

This clonotype came up a few times. The V call is TRBV7-9, the J call TRBJ2-7; D uncertain. The germline gives CDR1 SEHNR, CDR2 FQNEAQ (reference sequence). The CDR3 is 15 residues long. Between the trimmed V and J ends, which lost 5 bases and 3 bases, there was a span of 17 bases. The CDR3 protein is CASSPREAVDYEQYF. The CDR3 nucleotides are TGTGCCAGCAGCCCCCGAGAGGCGGTAGACTACGAGCAGTACTTC.

The table lists this clonotype with a few counts. The CDR3: CASSFGASGSTRAGELFF. In DNA form, the CDR3 reads TGTGCCAGCAGCTTTGGGGCTAGCGGGAGTACTAGGGCCGGGGAGCTGTTTTTT. The V and J genes are TRBV5-6 and TRBJ2-2; 10 bases are shared with TRBD2. The CDR3 covers 18 residues. CDR1 is SGHDT, CDR2 YYEEEE, per germline. The V and J ends lost 2 bases and 6 bases, in that order; junction bases with no gene match: 13.

This clonotype was recorded at least ten times. The V call is TRBV20-1, the J call TRBJ2-7; D may correspond to TRBD1 or TRBD2 (5 bases each). CDR3 length: 17 amino acids. CDR1 DFQATT and CDR2 SNEGSKA come from the germline V gene (reference sequence). The V and J ends lost 4 bases and 0 bases respectively, with 22 bases between them. CDR3 sequence reads: CSAKGTDPGSGSYEQYF. The CDR3 nucleotides are TGCAGTGCTAAAGGGACGGATCCTGGGTCCGGCTCCTACGAGCAGTACTTC.

The chain has TRBV11-2 and TRBJ1-2, with D possibly TRBD1 on 6 matching bases. CDR3 length equals 15 residues. CDR1 SGHAT and CDR2 FQNNGV come from the germline V gene. V lost 3 bases to trimming and J lost 4 bases, with 15 bases between them. The CDR3 loop is CASSLKTGNLYGYTF. CDR3 in DNA: TGTGCCAGCAGCTTGAAAACAGGGAACCTCTATGGCTACACCTTC. Based on the CDR3 plus reference TRBV11-2 and TRBJ1-2, the full variable domain is EAGVAQSPRYKIIEKRQSVAFWCNPISGHATLYWYQQILGQGPKLLIQFQNNGVVDDSQLPKDRFSAERLKGVDSTLKIQPAKLEDSAVYLCASSLKTGNLYGYTFGSGTRLTVV.

This clonotype was seen repeatedly, ten times or more. J is TRBJ2-7 and V is TRBV6-1, with D perhaps assigned TRBD1 or TRBD2 (5 bases each). Between the trimmed V and J ends, which lost 4 bases and 6 bases, there was a span of 19 bases. The CDR3 contains 15 residues. CDR1 MNHNS and CDR2 SASEGT come from the germline V gene. In DNA form, the CDR3 reads TGTGCCAGCAGTGCCCGAGGTGAGGGGCTCGCCGAGCAGTACTTC. Its protein product is CASSARGEGLAEQYF.

This rearrangement joins TRBV6-2 or TRBV6-3 to TRBJ2-7; D assignment may be TRBD1 or TRBD2 (5 bases each). This CDR3 has 16 residues. The germline gives CDR1 MNHEY, CDR2 SVGEGT. Trimming shortened V by 2 bases and J by 2 bases, and 16 bases separated the two germline ends. This chain's CDR3 is CASSYIPGRGPYEQYF. The CDR3 DNA reads as TGTGCCAGCAGTTACATCCCGGGACGGGGACCCTACGAGCAGTACTTC.

This clonotype occurred many times. The V and J genes are TRBV25-1 and TRBJ2-7; 10 positions agree with TRBD2. Germline-derived CDR1 and CDR2 are MGHDK and SYGVNS. The J segment lost 2 bases and the V segment lost 6 bases, leaving 4 bases of the junction unmatched. This CDR3 spans 14 amino acids. CDR3 sequence (DNA): TGTGCCAGCAGGACTAGCGGGCTTACCTACGAGCAGTACTTC. This translates into CASRTSGLTYEQYF.

This clonotype was picked up many times. This sequence joins TRBV2 and TRBJ1-2; D may be TRBD1 (5 bases). V lost 7 bases, J lost 6 bases, and 18 bases lay in between. The germline V gene has CDR1 SNHLY and CDR2 FYNNEI. The CDR3 extends over 14 amino acids. The CDR3 spells CASIADRDRDGYTF. The CDR3 nucleotides are TGTGCCAGCATCGCCGACCGGGACCGCGATGGCTACACCTTC.

This sequence joins TRBV6-2 or TRBV6-3 and TRBJ2-5; D gene uncertain. This CDR3 is built from 12 residues. Trimming left V 6 bases short and J 9 bases short, with 14 bases between. CDR1 and CDR2 from the germline V gene are MNHEY and SVGEGT. The CDR3 bases are TGTGCCAGCAGAGGCAGTTCAGTATCCCAGTACTTC. Translating it yields CASRGSSVSQYF.

This clonotype was counted many times. This chain joins TRBV6-2 or TRBV6-3 and TRBJ2-5, with 10 bases that match TRBD1. V shed 5 bases, J shed 5 bases, and the junction held 14 bases outside the gene matches. CDR1 and CDR2 from the germline V gene are MNHEY and SVGEGT. The CDR3 has 17 amino acids. The CDR3 coding sequence is TGTGCCAGCAGTCCCCCGATGCCCAGGACAGGGGGGGAGACCCAGTACTTC. Translation: CASSPPMPRTGGETQYF.

This clonotype has ten or more counts. The chain recombines TRBV12-3 or TRBV12-4 with TRBJ2-7, with TRBD2 identical over 10 bases. The CDR3 sequence is 14 residues long. V shed 10 bases, J shed 4 bases, and the junction held 10 bases outside the gene matches. The DNA for the CDR3 is TGTGCCACCCCCAATCGTAGCGGGAGGTACGAGCAGTACTTC. It is translated as CATPNRSGRYEQYF.

This clonotype turned up a few times. The J gene is TRBJ2-5, the V gene TRBV11-1; D may correspond to TRBD1 or TRBD2 (5 bases each). Trimming removed 7 bases from V and 1 base from J, with 16 bases in between. The CDR3 extends over 15 amino acids. Germline V gene lookup returns CDR1 SGHAT and CDR2 FQDESV (reference sequence). CDR3 in DNA: TGTGCCAGCACCTTGGGAGCCGGGACCCAAGAGACCCAGTACTTC. Protein sequence: CASTLGAGTQETQYF.

This clonotype was observed many times. The chain carries TRBV6-2 or TRBV6-3 and TRBJ2-5; 12 nucleotides agree with TRBD2. J lost 1 base, V lost 6 bases, and 3 bases had no gene match. This CDR3 region has 15 residues. In germline, CDR1 is MNHEY, CDR2 SVGEGT. The CDR3 coding sequence is TGTGCCAGCAGACGACTAGCGGGAGTCCAAGAGACCCAGTACTTC. As protein: CASRRLAGVQETQYF.

The chain recombines TRBV25-1 with TRBJ1-1; perhaps TRBD1 as D (5 bases). Germline CDR1 and CDR2: MGHDK and SYGVNS. The CDR3 covers 14 residues. Trimming pared 1 base from V and 2 bases from J, leaving 8 bases between. The CDR3, as DNA: TGTGCCAGCAGTGAATTAGGGACCAACACTGAAGCTTTCTTT. Protein: CASSELGTNTEAFF.

CDR3 residues: CASSYSNHYEQYF. The CDR3 region has the DNA TGTGCCAGCAGTTACTCCAATCACTACGAGCAGTACTTC. The chain links TRBV27 to TRBJ2-7, with D hard to call. Germline CDR1 and CDR2: MNHEY and SMNVEV (reference sequence). The length of the CDR3 is 13 residues. V gave up 4 bases and J gave up 3 bases, with 10 bases separating them.

There are a few counts of this clonotype. The CDR3 DNA is TGTGCCAGCAGCTTATGGGGCGGATTAGCCAAAAACATTCAGTACTTC. This translates into CASSLWGGLAKNIQYF. The gene calls are TRBV11-3 and TRBJ2-4; D is perhaps TRBD1 (5 bases). The CDR3 runs to 16 residues. The V end lost 2 bases, the J end lost 0 bases, and 11 bases lay between the germline ends. Germline CDR1 SGHNT, CDR2 YENEEA. The full variable domain, with the rest looked up from reference TRBV11-3 and TRBJ2-4, is EAGVVQSPRYKIIEKKQPVAFWCNPISGHNTLYWYLQNLGQGPELLIRYENEEAVDDSQLPKDRFSAERLKGVDSTLKIQPAELGDSAVYLCASSLWGGLAKNIQYFGAGTRLSVL.

This clonotype was seen repeatedly, ten times or more. The V gene is TRBV29-1, the J gene TRBJ1-1, with D possibly matching TRBD1 (5 bases). Germline V gives CDR1 SQVTM, CDR2 ANQGSEA. The length of the CDR3 is 13 residues. V was pared by 0 bases and J by 0 bases, with 5 bases between. This CDR3 is CSVEETVNTEAFF. The CDR3 coding sequence is TGCAGCGTTGAAGAGACAGTGAACACTGAAGCTTTCTTT.

Ten or more counts support this clonotype. The rearrangement uses TRBV6-2 or TRBV6-3 and TRBJ2-2, with D possibly TRBD2 on 6 matching bases. The germline CDR1 and CDR2 sequences are MNHEY and SVGEGT. With 6 bases removed from V and 6 bases from J, the gap between germline ends came to 14 bases. This CDR3 has 14 amino acids. In DNA form, the CDR3 reads TGTGCCAGCAGGAGGGGACTCCCGGCCGGGGAGCTGTTTTTT. It yields the protein CASRRGLPAGELFF.

DNA for the CDR3: TGTGCCATCAAACCGGGGTGGGAGATCTACGAGCAGTACTTC. Residues: CAIKPGWEIYEQYF. V gene TRBV10-3 combines with J gene TRBJ2-7, with D maybe TRBD2 (5 bases). CDR1 is ENHRY, CDR2 SYGVKD, per germline. CDR3 length: 14 amino acids. Between the trimmed V and J ends, which lost 7 bases and 3 bases, there was a span of 16 bases.

The chain employs TRBV10-3 and TRBJ2-5; no definite D call. CDR3 length equals 14 residues. Germline-derived CDR1 and CDR2 are ENHRY and SYGVKD. Trimming removed 3 bases from V and 0 bases from J, with 8 bases in between. The CDR3 here is CAISDYEDQETQYF. The CDR3 DNA follows: TGTGCCATCAGTGATTATGAGGACCAAGAGACCCAGTACTTC.

Many counts were recorded for this clonotype. This rearrangement joins TRBV6-5 to TRBJ2-7, with 15 bases matching TRBD2. The junction had 12 bases not matched to a gene; V was cut back by 6 bases and J by 0 bases. Germline assignment: CDR1 MNHEY and CDR2 SVGAGI. CDR3 length: 19 residues. The CDR3, as DNA: TGTGCCAGCAGCCTAGATACCGGGACTAGCGGGAGGAACTCCTACGAGCAGTACTTC. Translation: CASSLDTGTSGRNSYEQYF.

The gene calls are TRBV12-3 or TRBV12-4 and TRBJ2-7; D gene uncertain. This CDR3 has 14 amino acids. V was clipped by 3 bases and J by 6 bases, with 15 bases between them. DNA for the CDR3: TGTGCCAGCAGTTTCGGCGGTTTGGGCCCCGAGCAGTACTTC. This gives the protein CASSFGGLGPEQYF.